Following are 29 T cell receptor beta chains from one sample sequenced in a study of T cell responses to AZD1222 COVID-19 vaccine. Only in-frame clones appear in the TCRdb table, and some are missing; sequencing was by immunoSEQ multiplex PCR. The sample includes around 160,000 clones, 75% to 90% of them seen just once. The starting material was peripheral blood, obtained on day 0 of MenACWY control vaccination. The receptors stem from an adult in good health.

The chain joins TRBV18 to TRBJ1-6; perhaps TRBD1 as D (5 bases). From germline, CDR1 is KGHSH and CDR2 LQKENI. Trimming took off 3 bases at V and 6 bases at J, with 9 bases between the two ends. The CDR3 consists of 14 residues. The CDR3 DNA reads TGTGCCAGCTCACCTCAGGGATTTAATTCACCCCTCCACTTT. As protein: CASSPQGFNSPLHF.

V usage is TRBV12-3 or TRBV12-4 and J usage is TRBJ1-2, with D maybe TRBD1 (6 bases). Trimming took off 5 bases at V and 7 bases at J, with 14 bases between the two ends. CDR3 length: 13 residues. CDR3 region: CASSQKQGAGYTF. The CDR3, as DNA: TGTGCCAGCAGTCAAAAACAGGGAGCTGGCTACACCTTC.

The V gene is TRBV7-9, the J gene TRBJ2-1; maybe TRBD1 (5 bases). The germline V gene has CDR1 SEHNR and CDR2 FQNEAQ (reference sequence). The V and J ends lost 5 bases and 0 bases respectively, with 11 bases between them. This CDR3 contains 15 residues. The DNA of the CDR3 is TGTGCCAGCAGCCTCGACAGAAACTCCTACAATGAGCAGTTCTTC. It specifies CASSLDRNSYNEQFF.

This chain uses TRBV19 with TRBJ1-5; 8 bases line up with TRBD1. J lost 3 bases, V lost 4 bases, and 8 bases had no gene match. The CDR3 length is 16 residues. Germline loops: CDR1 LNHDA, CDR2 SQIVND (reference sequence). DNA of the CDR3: TGTGCCAGTAGTACCGGCCGGACAGGGAACAATCAGCCCCAGCATTTT. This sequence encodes CASSTGRTGNNQPQHF.

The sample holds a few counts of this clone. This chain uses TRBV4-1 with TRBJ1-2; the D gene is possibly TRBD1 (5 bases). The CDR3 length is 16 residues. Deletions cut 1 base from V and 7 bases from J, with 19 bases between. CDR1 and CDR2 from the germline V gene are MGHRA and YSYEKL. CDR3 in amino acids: CASSQAGPAPVSGYTF. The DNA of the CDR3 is TGCGCCAGCAGCCAAGCGGGGCCGGCCCCAGTAAGTGGCTACACCTTC.

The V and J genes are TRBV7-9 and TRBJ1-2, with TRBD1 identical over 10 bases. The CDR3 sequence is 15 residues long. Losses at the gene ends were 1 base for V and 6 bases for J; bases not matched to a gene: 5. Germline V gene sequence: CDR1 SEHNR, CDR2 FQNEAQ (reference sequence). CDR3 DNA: TGTGCCAGCAGCTTAGGCCCGGGACAGGGGCATGGCTACACCTTC. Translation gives CASSLGPGQGHGYTF.

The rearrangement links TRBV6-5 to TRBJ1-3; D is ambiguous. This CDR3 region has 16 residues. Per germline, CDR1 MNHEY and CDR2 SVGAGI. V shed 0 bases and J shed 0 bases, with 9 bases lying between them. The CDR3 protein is CASSYSSDRSGNTIYF. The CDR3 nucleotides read TGTGCCAGCAGTTACTCGTCGGACCGCTCTGGAAACACCATATATTTT.

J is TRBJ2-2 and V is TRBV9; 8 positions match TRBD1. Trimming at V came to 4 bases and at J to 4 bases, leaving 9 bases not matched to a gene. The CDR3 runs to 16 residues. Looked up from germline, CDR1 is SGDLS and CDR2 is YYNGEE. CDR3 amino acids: CASSPRTQGATGELFF. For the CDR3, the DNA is TGTGCCAGCAGCCCCCGTACCCAGGGGGCCACCGGGGAGCTGTTTTTT.

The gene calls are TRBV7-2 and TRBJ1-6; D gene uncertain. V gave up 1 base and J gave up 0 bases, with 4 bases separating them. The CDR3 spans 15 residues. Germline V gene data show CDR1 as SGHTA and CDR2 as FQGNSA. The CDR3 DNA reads TGTGCCAGCAGCTTAGGGATCTCCTATAATTCACCCCTCCACTTT. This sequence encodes CASSLGISYNSPLHF.

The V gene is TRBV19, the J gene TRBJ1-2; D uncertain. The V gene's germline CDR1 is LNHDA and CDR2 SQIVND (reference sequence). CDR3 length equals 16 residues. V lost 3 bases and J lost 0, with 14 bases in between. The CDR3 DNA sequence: TGTGCCAGTAGTATGGGCGGACGACAAGCTAACTATGGCTACACCTTC. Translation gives CASSMGGRQANYGYTF.

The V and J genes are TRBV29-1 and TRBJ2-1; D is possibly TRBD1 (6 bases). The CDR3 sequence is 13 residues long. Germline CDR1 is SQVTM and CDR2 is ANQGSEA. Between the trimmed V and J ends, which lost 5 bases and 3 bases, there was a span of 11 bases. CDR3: CSVFLQGYNEQFF. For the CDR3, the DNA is TGCAGCGTTTTTTTACAGGGCTACAATGAGCAGTTCTTC.

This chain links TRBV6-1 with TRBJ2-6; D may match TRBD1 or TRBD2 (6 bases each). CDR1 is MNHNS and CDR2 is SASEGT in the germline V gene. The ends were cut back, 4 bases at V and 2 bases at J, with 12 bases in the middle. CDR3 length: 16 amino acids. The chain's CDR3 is CASSGFGGPGANVLTF. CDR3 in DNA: TGTGCCAGCAGTGGATTTGGGGGGCCTGGGGCCAACGTCCTGACTTTC.

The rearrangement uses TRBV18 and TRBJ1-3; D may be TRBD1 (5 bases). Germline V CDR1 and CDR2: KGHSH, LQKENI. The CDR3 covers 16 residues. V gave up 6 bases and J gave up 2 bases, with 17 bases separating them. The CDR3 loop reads CASSQPGAEAGNTIYF. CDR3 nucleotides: TGTGCCAGCTCCCAACCCGGGGCCGAGGCTGGAAACACCATATATTTT.

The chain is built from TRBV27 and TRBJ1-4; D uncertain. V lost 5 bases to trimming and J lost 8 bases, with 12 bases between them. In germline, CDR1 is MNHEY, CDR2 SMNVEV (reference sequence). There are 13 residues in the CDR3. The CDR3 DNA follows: TGTGCCAGCAGTGAGGAAGGTGGCGAAAAACTGTTTTTT. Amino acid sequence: CASSEEGGEKLFF.

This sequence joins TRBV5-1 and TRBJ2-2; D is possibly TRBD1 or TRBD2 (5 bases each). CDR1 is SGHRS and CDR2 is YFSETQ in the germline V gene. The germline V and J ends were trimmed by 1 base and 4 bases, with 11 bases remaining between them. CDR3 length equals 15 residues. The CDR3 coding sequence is TGCGCCAGCAGCTTGAGTGGGACGTCCACCGGGGAGCTGTTTTTT. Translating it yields CASSLSGTSTGELFF.

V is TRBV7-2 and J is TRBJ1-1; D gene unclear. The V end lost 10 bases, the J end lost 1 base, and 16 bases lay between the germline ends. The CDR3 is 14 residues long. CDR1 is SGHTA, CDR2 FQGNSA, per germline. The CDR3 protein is CAISRSGRNTEAFF. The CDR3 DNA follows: TGTGCCATTTCCCGATCAGGACGGAACACTGAAGCTTTCTTT.

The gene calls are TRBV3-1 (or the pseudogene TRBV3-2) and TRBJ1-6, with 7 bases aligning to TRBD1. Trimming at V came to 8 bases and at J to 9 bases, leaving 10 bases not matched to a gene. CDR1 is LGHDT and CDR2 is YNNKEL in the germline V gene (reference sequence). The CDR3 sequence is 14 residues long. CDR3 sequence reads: CASFQGGEGSPLHF. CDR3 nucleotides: TGTGCCAGCTTCCAGGGGGGTGAGGGTTCACCCCTCCACTTT.

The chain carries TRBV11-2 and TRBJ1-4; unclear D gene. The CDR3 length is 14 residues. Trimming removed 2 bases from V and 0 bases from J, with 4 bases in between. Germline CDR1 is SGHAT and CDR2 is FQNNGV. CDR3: CASSLSATNEKLFF. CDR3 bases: TGTGCCAGCAGCTTATCGGCAACTAATGAAAAACTGTTTTTT.

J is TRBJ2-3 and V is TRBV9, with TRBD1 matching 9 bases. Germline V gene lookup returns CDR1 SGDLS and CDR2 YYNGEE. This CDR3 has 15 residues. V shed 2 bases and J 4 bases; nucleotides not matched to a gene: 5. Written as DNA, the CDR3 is TGTGCCAGCAGCGTGAGGGGGACAGGGCCAGATACGCAGTATTTT. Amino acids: CASSVRGTGPDTQYF.

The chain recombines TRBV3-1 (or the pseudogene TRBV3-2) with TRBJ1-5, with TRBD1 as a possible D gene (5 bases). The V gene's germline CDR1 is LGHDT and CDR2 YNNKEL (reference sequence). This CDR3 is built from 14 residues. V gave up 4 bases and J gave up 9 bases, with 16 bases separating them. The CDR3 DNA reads TGTGCCAGCAGCCTCAGGACGGGAAGGGGGCCCCAGCATTTT. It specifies CASSLRTGRGPQHF.

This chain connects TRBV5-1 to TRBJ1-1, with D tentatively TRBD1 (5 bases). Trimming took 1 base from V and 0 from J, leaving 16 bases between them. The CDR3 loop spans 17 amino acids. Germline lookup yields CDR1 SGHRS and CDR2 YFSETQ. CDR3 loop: CASSLSVQGNLNTEAFF. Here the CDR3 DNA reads TGCGCCAGCAGCTTGAGTGTGCAGGGCAACCTGAACACTGAAGCTTTCTTT. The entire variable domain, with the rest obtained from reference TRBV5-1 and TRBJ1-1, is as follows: KAGVTQTPRYLIKTRGQQVTLSCSPISGHRSVSWYQQTPGQGLQFLFEYFSETQRNKGNFPGRFSGRQFSNSRSEMNVSTLELGDSALYLCASSLSVQGNLNTEAFFGQGTRLTVV.

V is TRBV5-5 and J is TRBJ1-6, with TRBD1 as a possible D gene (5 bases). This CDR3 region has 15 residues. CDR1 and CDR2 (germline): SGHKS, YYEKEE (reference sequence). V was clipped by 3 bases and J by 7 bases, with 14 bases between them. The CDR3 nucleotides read TGTGCCAGCAGCTCCATTGGGGGTGTGAATTCACCCCTCCACTTT. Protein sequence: CASSSIGGVNSPLHF.

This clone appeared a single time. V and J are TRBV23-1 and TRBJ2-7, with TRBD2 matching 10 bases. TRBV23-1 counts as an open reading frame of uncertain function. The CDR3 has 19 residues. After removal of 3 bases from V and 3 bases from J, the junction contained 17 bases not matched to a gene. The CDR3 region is CASSQPRRNLAGVHYEQYF. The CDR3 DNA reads TGCGCCAGCAGTCAGCCTCGCCGCAATCTAGCGGGGGTACACTACGAGCAGTACTTC.

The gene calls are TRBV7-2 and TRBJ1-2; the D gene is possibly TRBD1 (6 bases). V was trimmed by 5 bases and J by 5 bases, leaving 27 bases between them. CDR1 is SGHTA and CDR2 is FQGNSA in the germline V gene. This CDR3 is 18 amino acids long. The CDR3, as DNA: TGTGCCAGCAGCACTGGGGGCAGGGTAAATCGCTTGCAATATGGCTACACCTTC. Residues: CASSTGGRVNRLQYGYTF. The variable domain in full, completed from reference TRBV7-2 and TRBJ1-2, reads GAGVSQSPSNKVTEKGKDVELRCDPISGHTALYWYRQSLGQGLEFLIYFQGNSAPDKSGLPSDRFSAERTGGSVSTLTIQRTQQEDSAVYLCASSTGGRVNRLQYGYTFGSGTRLTVV.

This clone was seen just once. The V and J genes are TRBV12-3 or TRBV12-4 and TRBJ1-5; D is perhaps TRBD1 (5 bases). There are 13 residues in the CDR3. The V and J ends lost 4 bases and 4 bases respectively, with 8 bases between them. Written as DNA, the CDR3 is TGTGCCAGCAGTTCCCGGGGGAATCAGCCCCAGCATTTT. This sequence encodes CASSSRGNQPQHF.

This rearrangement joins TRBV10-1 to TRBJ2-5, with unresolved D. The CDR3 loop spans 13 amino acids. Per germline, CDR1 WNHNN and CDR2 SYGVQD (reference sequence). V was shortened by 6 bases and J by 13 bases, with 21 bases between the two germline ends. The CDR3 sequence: CASSDSDVRAWYF. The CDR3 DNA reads TGCGCCAGCAGCGATTCCGACGTTAGGGCGTGGTACTTC.

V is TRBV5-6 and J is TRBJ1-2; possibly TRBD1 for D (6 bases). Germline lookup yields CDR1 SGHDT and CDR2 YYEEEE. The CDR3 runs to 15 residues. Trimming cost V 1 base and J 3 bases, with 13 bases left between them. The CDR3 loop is CASSLPGGVDYGYTF. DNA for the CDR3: TGTGCCAGCAGCTTGCCGGGGGGCGTAGACTATGGCTACACCTTC.

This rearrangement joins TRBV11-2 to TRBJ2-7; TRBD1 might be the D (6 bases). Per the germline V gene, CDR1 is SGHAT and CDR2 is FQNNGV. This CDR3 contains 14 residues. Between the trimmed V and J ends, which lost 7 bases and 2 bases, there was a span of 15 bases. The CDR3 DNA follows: TGTGCCAGCACCCAGAGGGGGTTCGCCTACGAGCAGTACTTC. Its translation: CASTQRGFAYEQYF.

CDR3 region: CASSLGGPGQRFF. The CDR3 nucleotides are TGTGCCAGCAGCTTAGGAGGTCCGGGACAACGATTTTTT. The rearrangement links TRBV7-9 to TRBJ1-4; tentative D call: TRBD1 (6 bases). Germline-derived CDR1 and CDR2 are SEHNR and FQNEAQ (reference sequence). The V gene lost 1 base and the J gene lost 17 bases, with 17 bases spanning the gap. The CDR3 runs 13 residues. Full variable domain (missing parts from reference TRBV7-9 and TRBJ1-4): DTGVSQNPRHKITKRGQNVTFRCDPISEHNRLYWYRQTLGQGPEFLTYFQNEAQLEKSRLLSDRFSAERPKGSFSTLEIQRTEQGDSAMYLCASSLGGPGQRFFGSGTQLSVL.